This TCR beta chain derives from a study of shared clonotypes between healthy human individuals. On the study more broadly: Used for every donor were three CD4 naive, three CD4 memory, two CD8 naive and one CD8 memory plate. Study outcomes and limitations: Sharing of clonotypes among donors was expected to vary with sequencing depth.

Turning to this clone: Its antigen is undetermined.

At a deep level, the assay was run. Using roughly 200 ng DNA, some 30,000 T cell genomes, the sorted-subset replicate PCRs were run. TCRdb keeps only in-frame clones here, not all; method: immunoSEQ multiplex PCR. The repertoire consists of more than 550,000 clones, with 92% occurring once and the leading ten covering roughly 22%. CD45RO-negative, CCR7-positively selected cells formed the naive CD8 fraction, excluding terminally differentiated effector memory CD45RA+ cells. Looked up from germline, CDR1 is MNHEY and CDR2 is SVGAGI. This CDR3 spans 13 amino acids. Trimming took off 5 bases at V and 7 bases at J, with 15 bases between the two ends.

The rearrangement uses TRBV6-5 and TRBJ2-7, with a tentative D call TRBD1 (5 bases). Sequencing was performed on naive CD8+ T cells sorted from blood. This clonotype was obtained from a man aged 25-45 years in good health. The CDR3 sequence is CASSLRVSGEQYF. The CDR3 DNA is TGTGCCAGCAGTCTCAGGGTGAGTGGGGAGCAGTACTTC.